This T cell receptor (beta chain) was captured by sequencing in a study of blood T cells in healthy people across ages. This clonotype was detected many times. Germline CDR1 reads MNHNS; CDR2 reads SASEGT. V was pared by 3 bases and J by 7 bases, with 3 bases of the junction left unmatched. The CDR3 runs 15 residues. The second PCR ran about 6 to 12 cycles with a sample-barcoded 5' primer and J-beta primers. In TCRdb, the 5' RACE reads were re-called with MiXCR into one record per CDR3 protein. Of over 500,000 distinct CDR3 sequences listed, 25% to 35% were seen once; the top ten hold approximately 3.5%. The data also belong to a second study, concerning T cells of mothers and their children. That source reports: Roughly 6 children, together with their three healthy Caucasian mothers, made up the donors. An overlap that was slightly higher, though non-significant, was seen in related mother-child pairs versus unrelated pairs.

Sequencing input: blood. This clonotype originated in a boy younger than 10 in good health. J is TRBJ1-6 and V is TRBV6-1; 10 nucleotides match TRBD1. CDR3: CASSDRDRGNSPLHF. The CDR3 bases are TGTGCCAGCAGTGACCGGGACAGGGGCAATTCACCCCTCCACTTT.